The entry below describes one TCR beta chain. Its antigen is not identified. These data originate in a study of HIV-infected patients and healthy controls. Germline V gene data show CDR1 as MNHEY and CDR2 as SVGEGT. The CDR3 has 16 residues. After removal of 7 bases from V and 1 base from J, the junction contained 8 bases not matched to a gene. All unsorted peripheral T cells were captured because whole blood was used without fractionation. Broader study findings: MAIT alpha-chain CDR3s were frequent in healthy controls, depleted in HIV+. Healthy controls shared more CDR3 sequences between individuals than HIV-infected patients did.

cDNA was made from around 0.45 ug RNA using alpha and beta constant primers. Separate chain-specific third strand synthesis with multiplexing indices produced the alpha and beta libraries. TCRdb recomputed calls from the 5' RACE reads with MiXCR, one row per CDR3 protein. The sample holds 18,000 or so distinct CDR3 sequences; 10% to 15% are singletons and the top ten take 8.5% to 14%. This receptor was identified in an adult in good health. The chain uses TRBV6-2 or TRBV6-3 and TRBJ2-2, with 8 bases aligning to TRBD1. The sequenced material came from blood. CDR3 bases: TGTGCCAGCACCCCTCTGGGGACAGGGAACACCGGGGAGCTGTTTTTT. Translating it yields CASTPLGTGNTGELFF.